A selection of T cell receptor beta chains follows, all from one sample in a study of pediatric ulcerative colitis. This table comes from immunoSEQ multiplex PCR, and its TCRdb copy is limited to in-frame clones, with some not included. The top ten clones hold roughly 0.9% of a sample with 11,000 to 15,000 clones, more than 80% of them seen once. Sequenced: blood. The receptors were gathered from a boy under 18 with moderate ulcerative colitis. The conserved cysteine and the conserved F or W are not part of the CDR3 here. Fields, in order: J gene, V gene, CDR3 protein.

. | TRBV5-4 | ASSLGTDGYEQY
TRBJ1-1 | TRBV5-4 | ASSYDRGMNTEAF
TRBJ2-1 | TRBV4-1 | ASSQFPPGTGSHNEQF
TRBJ2-5 | TRBV10-3 | AISDSQGARETQY
TRBJ1-5 | TRBV19 | ASKSDYSNQPQH
TRBJ2-5 | TRBV6-5 | ASSYGFGQMGETQY
TRBJ2-7 | TRBV28 | ASRAHRGSGY
TRBJ1-1 | TRBV9 | ASSRIGEEAF
TRBJ1-2 | TRBV27 | ASSPRDGGNYGYT
TRBJ2-1 | TRBV5-4 | ASSGSLGVYNEQF
TRBJ2-5 | TRBV5-4 | ASSLVDRVQETQY
TRBJ2-7 | TRBV11-2 | ASSLEWDGSYEQY
TRBJ1-6 | TRBV6-1 | ASHRDRVSPLH
TRBJ1-2 | TRBV7-9 | ASSHNTGGNYGYT
TRBJ2-5 | TRBV4-2 | ASSQGLGGRARGQETQY
TRBJ2-3 | TRBV2 | ASIGTSGTTDTQY
TRBJ1-5 | TRBV5-5 | ASSWEDSINSNQPQH
TRBJ1-6 | TRBV7-8 | ASSSKTTGDSPLH
TRBJ2-7 | TRBV5-6 | ASSEGQGAQEQY
TRBJ2-5 | TRBV7-9 | ASSLAGGFGETQY
TRBJ2-7 | TRBV11-2 | ASSVDPVPYEQY
TRBJ1-5 | TRBV12-5 | ASGLHAPLRDSGLPQH
TRBJ2-3 | TRBV6-5 | ASSYSGTDTQY
TRBJ2-1 | TRBV5-1 | ASSLAGGASSYNEQF
TRBJ2-1 | TRBV7-9 | ASSPSGRNEQF
TRBJ2-1 | TRBV2 | ASSDSRNEQF
TRBJ2-1 | TRBV6-4 | ASSAGGGFDDEQF
TRBJ2-7 | TRBV11-3 | ASSRYPAGVNYEQY
TRBJ1-2 | TRBV7-9 | ASSLVVAGGYT
TRBJ2-1 | TRBV30 | AWSSTVEQF
TRBJ2-7 | TRBV19 | ASSKPSGSNEQY
TRBJ2-3 | TRBV27 | ASISGTVSTDTQY
TRBJ1-2 | TRBV30 | AWSYAFRDGNGYT
TRBJ1-1 | TRBV15 | ATRRQGASAEAF
TRBJ2-7 | TRBV5-1 | ASSFTPGLAAQYEQY
TRBJ2-5 | TRBV10-3 | AISRGGPGGETQY
TRBJ1-2 | TRBV5-6 | ASSLDRGRLGYT
TRBJ2-7 | TRBV19 | ASRSSGSSYEQY
TRBJ2-7 | TRBV11-2 | ASSLSWTSVTYEQY
TRBJ2-3 | TRBV14 | ASSLTHPDTQY
TRBJ1-3 | TRBV27 | ASRGLGPDGNTIY
TRBJ1-5 | TRBV27 | ASSLGYRDQPQH